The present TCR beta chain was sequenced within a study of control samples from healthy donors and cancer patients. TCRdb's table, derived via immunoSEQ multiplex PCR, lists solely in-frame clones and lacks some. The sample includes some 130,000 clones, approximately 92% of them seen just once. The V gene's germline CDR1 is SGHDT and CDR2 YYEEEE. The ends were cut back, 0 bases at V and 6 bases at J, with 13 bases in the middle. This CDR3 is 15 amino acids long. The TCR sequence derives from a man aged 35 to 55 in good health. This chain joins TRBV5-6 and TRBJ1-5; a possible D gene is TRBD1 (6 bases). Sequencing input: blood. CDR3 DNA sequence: TGTGCCAGCAGCTTGGCGGGGGGCTCAGGTCAGCCCCAGCATTTT. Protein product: CASSLAGGSGQPQHF.